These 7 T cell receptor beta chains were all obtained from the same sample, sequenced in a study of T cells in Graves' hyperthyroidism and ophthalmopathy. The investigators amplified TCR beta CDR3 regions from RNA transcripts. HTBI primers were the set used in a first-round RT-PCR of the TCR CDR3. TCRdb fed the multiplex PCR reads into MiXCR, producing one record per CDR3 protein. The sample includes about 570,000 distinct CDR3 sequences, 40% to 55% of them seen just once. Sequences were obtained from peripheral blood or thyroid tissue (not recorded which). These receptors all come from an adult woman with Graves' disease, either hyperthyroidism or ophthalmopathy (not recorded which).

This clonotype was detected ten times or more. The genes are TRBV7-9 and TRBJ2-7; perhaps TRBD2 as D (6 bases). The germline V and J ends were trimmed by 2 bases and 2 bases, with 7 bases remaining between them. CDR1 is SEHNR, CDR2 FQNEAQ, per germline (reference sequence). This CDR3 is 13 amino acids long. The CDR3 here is CASSLWGAYEQYF. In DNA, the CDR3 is TGTGCCAGCAGCTTATGGGGGGCCTACGAGCAGTACTTC.

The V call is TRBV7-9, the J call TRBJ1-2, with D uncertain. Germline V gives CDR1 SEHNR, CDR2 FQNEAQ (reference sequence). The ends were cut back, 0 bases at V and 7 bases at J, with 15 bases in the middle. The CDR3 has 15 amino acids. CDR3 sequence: CASSLAQAEAIGYTF. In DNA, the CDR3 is TGTGCCAGCAGCTTAGCGCAGGCGGAAGCTATTGGCTACACCTTC.

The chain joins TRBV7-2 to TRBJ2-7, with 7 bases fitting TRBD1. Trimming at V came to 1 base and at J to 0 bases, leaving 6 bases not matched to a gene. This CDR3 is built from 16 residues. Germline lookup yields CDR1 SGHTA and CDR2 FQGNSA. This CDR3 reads CASSLVRDSYSYEQYF. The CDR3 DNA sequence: TGTGCCAGCAGCTTAGTTCGGGACAGTTACTCCTACGAGCAGTACTTC.

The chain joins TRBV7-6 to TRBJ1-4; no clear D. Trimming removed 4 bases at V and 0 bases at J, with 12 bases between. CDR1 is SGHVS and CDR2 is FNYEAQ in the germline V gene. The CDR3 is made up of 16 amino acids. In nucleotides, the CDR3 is TGTGCCAGCAGCTCTAAATCAACAGCAACTAATGAAAAACTGTTTTTT. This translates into CASSSKSTATNEKLFF.

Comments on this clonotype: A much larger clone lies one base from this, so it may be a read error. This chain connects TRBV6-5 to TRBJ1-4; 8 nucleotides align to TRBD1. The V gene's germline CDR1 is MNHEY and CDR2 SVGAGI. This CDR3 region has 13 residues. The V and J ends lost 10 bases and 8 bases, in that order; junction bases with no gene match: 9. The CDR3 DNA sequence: TGTGCCAACAGGGGGACAGTCAGGGAAAAACTGTTTTTT. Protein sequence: CANRGTVREKLFF.

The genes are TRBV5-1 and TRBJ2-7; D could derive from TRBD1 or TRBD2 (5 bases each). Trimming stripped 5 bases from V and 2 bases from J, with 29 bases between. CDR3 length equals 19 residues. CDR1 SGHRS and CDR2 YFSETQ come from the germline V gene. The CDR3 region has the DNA TGCGCCAGCAGGCAAGGGACCGCGAGGGCGTATGGCTACACCTACGAGCAGTACTTC. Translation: CASRQGTARAYGYTYEQYF.

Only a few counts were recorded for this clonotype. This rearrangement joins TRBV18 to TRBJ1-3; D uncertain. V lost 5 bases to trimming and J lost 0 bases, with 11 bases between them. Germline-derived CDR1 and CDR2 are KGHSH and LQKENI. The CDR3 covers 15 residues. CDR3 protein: CASSMMGSSGNTIYF. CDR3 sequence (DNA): TGTGCCAGCTCAATGATGGGCAGCTCTGGAAACACCATATATTTT.